Listed below are T cell receptor beta chains from one sample, sequenced in a study of blood T cell repertoires in COVID-19. Repertoires were generated with immunoSEQ multiplex PCR, while TCRdb's copy carries only in-frame clones and drops some. The repertoire holds approximately 120,000 clones, with around 81% as singletons. Sequenced sample: peripheral blood. Source of these receptors: a man aged 55 to 69 with acute or convalescent COVID-19. Both conserved end residues are part of each CDR3. Fields, in order: J gene, CDR3 length, V gene, clone size, D gene, CDR3 DNA, CDR3 protein. D genes are given only for firm matches. Clone size, where shown, is once, few, many, or a class for clones that have expanded.

j_gene: TRBJ2-7
len: 15
v_gene: TRBV2
abundance: few
d_gene: -
CDR3nt: TGTGCCAGCAGTGAAAATACTAGATTAACGCGCGAGCAGTACTTC
CDR3aa: CASSENTRLTREQYF

j_gene: TRBJ2-6
len: 16
v_gene: TRBV11-2
abundance: few
d_gene: -
CDR3nt: TGTGCCAGCAGCTTAGGTCCGGGGAACGGGGCCAACGTCCTGACTTTC
CDR3aa: CASSLGPGNGANVLTF

j_gene: TRBJ2-5
len: 13
v_gene: TRBV5-1
abundance: -
d_gene: TRBD2
CDR3nt: TGCGCCAGCAGAAGCGGGAGGGAAGAGACCCAGTACTTC
CDR3aa: CASRSGREETQYF

j_gene: TRBJ1-2
len: 15
v_gene: TRBV6-6
abundance: -
d_gene: -
CDR3nt: TGTGCCAGCAGCCCCAGGCCCACAGGGAACTATGGCTACACCTTC
CDR3aa: CASSPRPTGNYGYTF

j_gene: TRBJ1-5
len: 17
v_gene: TRBV3-1/TRBV3-2
abundance: -
d_gene: TRBD1
CDR3nt: TGTGCCAGCAGCCCGGGGACAGGGGCAGGTCGGCGGCAGCCCCAGCATTTT
CDR3aa: CASSPGTGAGRRQPQHF

j_gene: TRBJ2-3
len: 18
v_gene: TRBV4-2
abundance: -
d_gene: TRBD2
CDR3nt: TGTGCCAGCAGCCGGAACATGCTAGCGGGAGTCTCGGCAGATACGCAGTATTTT
CDR3aa: CASSRNMLAGVSADTQYF

j_gene: TRBJ1-6
len: 17
v_gene: TRBV5-6
abundance: once
d_gene: TRBD1
CDR3nt: TGTGCCAGCAGCACCGGGACAGGGATCTCCTATAATTCACCCCTCCACTTT
CDR3aa: CASSTGTGISYNSPLHF

j_gene: TRBJ1-5
len: 17
v_gene: TRBV9
abundance: -
d_gene: -
CDR3nt: TGTGCCAGCAACGGTCCCCAGGGCAGATATAGCAATCAGCCCCAGCATTTT
CDR3aa: CASNGPQGRYSNQPQHF

j_gene: TRBJ1-2
len: 13
v_gene: TRBV11-1
abundance: -
d_gene: -
CDR3nt: TGTGCCAGCAGCCACGCCAGGGGTCCTGGCTACACCTTC
CDR3aa: CASSHARGPGYTF

j_gene: TRBJ2-7
len: 15
v_gene: TRBV6-5
abundance: -
d_gene: TRBD2
CDR3nt: TGTGCCAGCAGTTCCGGACTAGGCTACTCCTACGAGCAGTACTTC
CDR3aa: CASSSGLGYSYEQYF

j_gene: TRBJ1-1
len: 15
v_gene: TRBV5-8
abundance: -
d_gene: -
CDR3nt: TGTGCCAGCAGACGGACACCTTTGATGAACACTGAAGCTTTCTTT
CDR3aa: CASRRTPLMNTEAFF

j_gene: TRBJ1-1
len: 11
v_gene: TRBV7-9
abundance: -
d_gene: -
CDR3nt: TGTGCCAGCAGCTTAAGGGGAGAAGCTTTCTTT
CDR3aa: CASSLRGEAFF

j_gene: TRBJ1-5
len: 11
v_gene: TRBV2
abundance: -
d_gene: TRBD1
CDR3nt: TGTGCCAGCAGTGTTATGGGACAGCGGCATTTT
CDR3aa: CASSVMGQRHF

j_gene: TRBJ1-2
len: 13
v_gene: TRBV6-5
abundance: few
d_gene: TRBD1
CDR3nt: TGTGCCAGCAGTCCCCAGGGGGGCTATGGCTACACCTTC
CDR3aa: CASSPQGGYGYTF

j_gene: TRBJ2-7
len: 16
v_gene: TRBV4-2
abundance: few
d_gene: -
CDR3nt: TGTGCCAGCAGCCAAGAGGGGCGGGGAGAGACGGGGGAGCAGTACTTC
CDR3aa: CASSQEGRGETGEQYF

j_gene: TRBJ1-5
len: 15
v_gene: TRBV28
abundance: -
d_gene: -
CDR3nt: TGTGCCAGCAGTTACGTGGACAGACGTAATCAGCCCCAGCATTTT
CDR3aa: CASSYVDRRNQPQHF

j_gene: TRBJ1-3
len: 17
v_gene: TRBV9
abundance: -
d_gene: -
CDR3nt: TGTGCCAGCAGCACTCGCGACAGGCCGAGCTCTGGAAACACCATATATTTT
CDR3aa: CASSTRDRPSSGNTIYF

j_gene: TRBJ2-3
len: 16
v_gene: TRBV24-1
abundance: -
d_gene: TRBD2
CDR3nt: TGTGCCACCAGTGATACTAGCGGGACCCGCACAGATACGCAGTATTTT
CDR3aa: CATSDTSGTRTDTQYF

j_gene: TRBJ2-2
len: 13
v_gene: TRBV12-3/TRBV12-4
abundance: -
d_gene: -
CDR3nt: TGTGCCAGCAAATTGGGGGGCACCGGGGAGCTGTTTTTT
CDR3aa: CASKLGGTGELFF

j_gene: TRBJ2-7
len: 15
v_gene: TRBV3-1/TRBV3-2
abundance: -
d_gene: TRBD2
CDR3nt: TGTGCCAGCAGCCAAGGGACTAGCGGGGTCTACGAGCAGTACTTC
CDR3aa: CASSQGTSGVYEQYF

j_gene: TRBJ2-1
len: 14
v_gene: TRBV11-3
abundance: -
d_gene: -
CDR3nt: TGTGCCAGCAGCGGAGGGGGCACCTACAATGAGCAGTTCTTC
CDR3aa: CASSGGGTYNEQFF

j_gene: TRBJ1-1
len: 14
v_gene: TRBV29-1
abundance: -
d_gene: -
CDR3nt: TGCAGCGTTGAAGGGAGGACGCGGCACACTGAAGCTTTCTTT
CDR3aa: CSVEGRTRHTEAFF

j_gene: TRBJ1-2
len: 15
v_gene: TRBV5-5
abundance: -
d_gene: -
CDR3nt: TGTGCCAGCAGCAGCTTGTGGGCCACTAACTATGGCTACACCTTC
CDR3aa: CASSSLWATNYGYTF

j_gene: TRBJ2-1
len: 15
v_gene: TRBV28
abundance: few
d_gene: TRBD2
CDR3nt: TGTGCCAGTGTTTTAGGTAGCGGGACTTACAATGAGCAGTTCTTC
CDR3aa: CASVLGSGTYNEQFF

j_gene: TRBJ1-4
len: 15
v_gene: TRBV6-1
abundance: -
d_gene: -
CDR3nt: TGTGCCAGCAGTGAGCCAGGGTCGGGTGGTGAAAAACTGTTTTTT
CDR3aa: CASSEPGSGGEKLFF

j_gene: TRBJ2-5
len: 16
v_gene: TRBV9
abundance: -
d_gene: TRBD2
CDR3nt: TGTGCCAGCAGCGTAACAGGTAGCGGGTCCCAAGAGACCCAGTACTTC
CDR3aa: CASSVTGSGSQETQYF

j_gene: TRBJ2-2
len: 17
v_gene: TRBV9
abundance: -
d_gene: -
CDR3nt: TGTGCCAGCAGCGTAGTTGCGGGGTTTCGGAACACCGGGGAGCTGTTTTTT
CDR3aa: CASSVVAGFRNTGELFF

j_gene: TRBJ1-2
len: 14
v_gene: TRBV19
abundance: -
d_gene: -
CDR3nt: TGTGCCAGTAGTATTACCCGACAGATCTATGGCTACACCTTC
CDR3aa: CASSITRQIYGYTF

j_gene: TRBJ2-2
len: 17
v_gene: TRBV5-1
abundance: -
d_gene: TRBD1
CDR3nt: TGCGCCAGCAGCTTGGAGGTCAGGGGGCAAGGCTCCGGGGAGCTGTTTTTT
CDR3aa: CASSLEVRGQGSGELFF

j_gene: TRBJ2-2
len: 14
v_gene: TRBV9
abundance: -
d_gene: -
CDR3nt: TGTGCCAGCAGCGTGGCCGGAGTTGGGGGGGAGCTGTTTTTT
CDR3aa: CASSVAGVGGELFF

j_gene: TRBJ1-2
len: 14
v_gene: TRBV5-4
abundance: few
d_gene: -
CDR3nt: TGTGCCAGCAGCCCCACACAGGGTAACTATGGCTACACCTTC
CDR3aa: CASSPTQGNYGYTF

j_gene: TRBJ1-2
len: 16
v_gene: TRBV28
abundance: few
d_gene: -
CDR3nt: TGTGCCAGCAGGGGAGGACGGGGACGAGCTAACTATGGCTACACCTTC
CDR3aa: CASRGGRGRANYGYTF

j_gene: TRBJ1-2
len: 16
v_gene: TRBV10-2
abundance: -
d_gene: TRBD1
CDR3nt: TGCGCCAGCAGTTGGACAGGAAGTCCGGGTGAGGGAGGCTACACCTTC
CDR3aa: CASSWTGSPGEGGYTF

j_gene: TRBJ2-7
len: 13
v_gene: TRBV12-3/TRBV12-4
abundance: -
d_gene: TRBD1
CDR3nt: TGTGCCAGCAGCCCAACAGGGGTTGGCGAGCAGTACTTC
CDR3aa: CASSPTGVGEQYF

j_gene: TRBJ1-2
len: 15
v_gene: TRBV28
abundance: -
d_gene: TRBD1
CDR3nt: TGTGCCAGCAGTTTTCCACAGGGGATTAACTATGGCTACACCTTC
CDR3aa: CASSFPQGINYGYTF

j_gene: TRBJ2-7
len: 13
v_gene: TRBV6-1
abundance: -
d_gene: TRBD2
CDR3nt: TGTGCCAGCAGTGAAGAGGGAGGGAGCGAGCAGTACTTC
CDR3aa: CASSEEGGSEQYF

j_gene: TRBJ2-1
len: 15
v_gene: TRBV7-3
abundance: -
d_gene: -
CDR3nt: TGTGCCAGCAGCTTAAACGGACCAGGGAAGAATGAGCAGTTCTTC
CDR3aa: CASSLNGPGKNEQFF

j_gene: TRBJ1-2
len: 16
v_gene: TRBV4-1
abundance: -
d_gene: TRBD1
CDR3nt: TGCGCCAGCAGCCAAAGACAGGGCACGGGCGTTTATGGCTACACCTTC
CDR3aa: CASSQRQGTGVYGYTF

j_gene: TRBJ1-2
len: 18
v_gene: TRBV18
abundance: -
d_gene: TRBD1
CDR3nt: TGTGCCAGCTCACCACCCCCTTTTACAGGGGAAGTTCCCTATGGCTACACCTTC
CDR3aa: CASSPPPFTGEVPYGYTF

j_gene: TRBJ2-5
len: 13
v_gene: TRBV18
abundance: -
d_gene: -
CDR3nt: TGTGCCAGCTCACCACGATCCCAGGAGACCCAGTACTTC
CDR3aa: CASSPRSQETQYF

j_gene: TRBJ2-3
len: 13
v_gene: TRBV12-3/TRBV12-4
abundance: -
d_gene: TRBD2
CDR3nt: TGTGCCAGCACCGGGAATAGCGGGAGGTTATTGGATTTT
CDR3aa: CASTGNSGRLLDF

j_gene: TRBJ1-3
len: 17
v_gene: TRBV28
abundance: -
d_gene: TRBD1
CDR3nt: TGTGCCAGCAGTTTATGGGGCCAGGGGGTATATGGAAACACCATATATTTT
CDR3aa: CASSLWGQGVYGNTIYF

j_gene: TRBJ2-1
len: 16
v_gene: TRBV3-1/TRBV3-2
abundance: -
d_gene: TRBD2
CDR3nt: TGTGCCAGCAGCTACCGACTAGCGGGAGGGCCCGGTGAGCAGTTCTTC
CDR3aa: CASSYRLAGGPGEQFF

j_gene: TRBJ2-2
len: 13
v_gene: TRBV2
abundance: few
d_gene: TRBD2
CDR3nt: TGTGCCAGCAGGCCGACTAGCGTGGGGGAGCTGTTTTTT
CDR3aa: CASRPTSVGELFF

j_gene: TRBJ1-6
len: 15
v_gene: TRBV6-1
abundance: -
d_gene: TRBD1
CDR3nt: TGTGCCAGCAGTGAGTCGGGACAGGGGAATTCACCCCTCCACTTT
CDR3aa: CASSESGQGNSPLHF

j_gene: TRBJ1-1
len: 14
v_gene: TRBV3-1/TRBV3-2
abundance: few
d_gene: TRBD1
CDR3nt: TGTGCCAGCAGGGCCAGGGGGCCTAACACTGAAGCTTTCTTT
CDR3aa: CASRARGPNTEAFF

j_gene: TRBJ1-6
len: 15
v_gene: TRBV2
abundance: -
d_gene: -
CDR3nt: TGTGCCACCCGAAAACCCCAGGGGATTAATTCACCCCTCCACTTT
CDR3aa: CATRKPQGINSPLHF

j_gene: TRBJ2-2
len: 13
v_gene: TRBV5-1
abundance: -
d_gene: -
CDR3nt: TGCGCCAGCAGCTTGCTGGGGGCGCGGGAGCTGTTTTTT
CDR3aa: CASSLLGARELFF

j_gene: TRBJ2-7
len: 15
v_gene: TRBV21-1
abundance: -
d_gene: -
CDR3nt: TGTGCCAGCAGCTTGGGATCGGGGGGCATTTACGAGCAGTACTTC
CDR3aa: CASSLGSGGIYEQYF